The TCR beta chain described here comes from a study of T cells in Graves' hyperthyroidism and ophthalmopathy. Graves' hyperthyroidism was deemed stable absent ophthalmopathy progression within 18 months. In patients aged 18 to 65, hyperthyroidism was newly diagnosed, with duration under 2 months. With respect to this clonotype: Its antigen remains unidentified. This sequence may be a read error, since a much larger clone differs from it by one base.

Study-level points and caveats: Model predictions of ophthalmopathy came a median approximately 6.2 months before onset. Ophthalmopathy was distinguished from stable hyperthyroidism by 13 V-J signatures.

TCR beta CDR3 region amplification was performed from RNA transcripts. First-round RT-PCR targeting the TCR CDR3 was performed with the HTBI primer set. TCRdb ran MiXCR on the multiplex PCR reads and lists one entry per CDR3 protein. The table shows approximately 630,000 distinct CDR3 sequences, with about 16% occurring only once. The receptor's source is a woman in her thirties with Graves' hyperthyroidism. Sequenced: blood.

This CDR3 reads CASSSQSTRDTEAFF. The CDR3, as DNA: TGTGCCAGCAGTTCTCAGTCTACAAGGGACACTGAAGCTTTCTTT. The chain couples TRBV28 to TRBJ1-1, with unresolved D. The CDR3 contains 15 residues. Germline V gene sequence: CDR1 MDHEN, CDR2 SYDVKM. V dropped 4 bases and J dropped 3 bases, with 15 bases sitting between them.